This TCR beta chain was obtained from a study of human T cells and chemical hapten exposure. The study's library attached unique molecular identifiers to single cDNA molecules. MiXCR, run by TCRdb on the RACE reads, gives a single entry per CDR3 protein. The data contain about 50,000 distinct CDR3 sequences, 3.5% to 4.5% of them singletons. Germline lookup yields CDR1 ENHRY and CDR2 SYGVKD. The CDR3 runs 17 residues. Unmatched junction bases numbered 8, after V lost 3 bases and J lost 5 bases. Time point given: healthy volunteer bleed at 2 weeks. Unfractionated whole blood yielded total RNA. This clonotype was seen ten or more times.

The sample consisted of whole blood. This sequence originates from a female donor in good health. Some clones in this sample may be carry-over from other donors' samples. V gene TRBV10-3 combines with J gene TRBJ2-3; 13 nucleotides agree with TRBD2. CDR3 bases: TGTGCCATCAGTGACCCGACTAGCGGGGGGTCCGAAGATACGCAGTATTTT. Amino acid sequence: CAISDPTSGGSEDTQYF.